These 30 T cell receptor beta chains were sequenced from one sample in a study of control samples from healthy donors and cancer patients. Libraries were prepared by immunoSEQ multiplex PCR; TCRdb keeps only in-frame clonotypes and omits some of them. This table has about 150,000 clones, approximately 94% appearing once. Sample: blood. The receptor source for this set is a man aged 18-30 years in good health.

V and J are TRBV6-1 and TRBJ2-3, with 7 nucleotides matching TRBD2. The V and J ends lost 2 bases and 4 bases, in that order; junction bases with no gene match: 6. Looked up from germline, CDR1 is MNHNS and CDR2 is SASEGT. CDR3 length equals 15 residues. CDR3 amino acids: CASSEWGTTADTQYF. The CDR3, as DNA: TGTGCCAGCAGTGAATGGGGGACTACAGCAGATACGCAGTATTTT.

The chain has TRBV15 and TRBJ2-7; no definite D call. Looked up from germline, CDR1 is LNHNV and CDR2 is YYDKDF (reference sequence). This CDR3 has 16 amino acids. V was cut by 0 bases and J by 4 bases, with 16 bases left in between. The CDR3 here is CATSRDISEGIYEQYF. In DNA, the CDR3 is TGTGCCACCAGCAGAGATATTTCAGAAGGGATTTACGAGCAGTACTTC. Looking up the rest from reference TRBV15 and TRBJ2-7 gives the full variable domain: DAMVIQNPRYQVTQFGKPVTLSCSQTLNHNVMYWYQQKSSQAPKLLFHYYDKDFNNEADTPDNFQSRRPNTSFCFLDIRSPGLGDTAMYLCATSRDISEGIYEQYFGPGTRLTVT.

This rearrangement joins TRBV6-6 to TRBJ2-1; 10 bases line up with TRBD2. The germline CDR1 and CDR2 sequences are MNHNY and SVGAGI (reference sequence). The CDR3 has 15 amino acids. The J segment lost 5 bases and the V segment lost 6 bases, leaving 7 bases of the junction unmatched. CDR3 residues: CASSYIAGGNNEQFF. The CDR3 nucleotides read TGTGCCAGCAGCTACATAGCGGGGGGCAACAATGAGCAGTTCTTC.

The rearrangement joins TRBV30 to TRBJ2-3, with TRBD1 identical over 7 bases. With 5 bases clipped from V and 4 bases from J, the junction kept 9 bases outside the gene matches. Germline CDR1 and CDR2: GTSNPN and SVGIG (reference sequence). The CDR3 is 14 residues long. DNA for the CDR3: TGTGCCTGGGGACAGGTAGGATACGCAGATACGCAGTATTTT. Amino acid sequence: CAWGQVGYADTQYF.

This rearrangement joins TRBV7-2 to TRBJ2-5; tentatively, D is TRBD1 (7 bases). The CDR3 has 14 residues. Trimming stripped 7 bases from V and 5 bases from J, with 17 bases between. From germline, CDR1 is SGHTA and CDR2 FQGNSA. The DNA for the CDR3 is TGTGCCAGCAACCGACAGGGACTTGCGGAGACCCAGTACTTC. It encodes CASNRQGLAETQYF.

This sequence joins TRBV4-1 and TRBJ2-1; D might be TRBD1 (6 bases). V was trimmed by 7 bases and J by 0 bases, leaving 10 bases between them. The CDR3 loop spans 14 amino acids. Germline V gene lookup returns CDR1 MGHRA and CDR2 YSYEKL. In DNA, the CDR3 is TGCGCCAGCACCCGGGACACCTCCTACAATGAGCAGTTCTTC. It yields the protein CASTRDTSYNEQFF.

The rearrangement uses TRBV6-1 and TRBJ1-1; a possible D gene is TRBD1 (5 bases). The germline CDR1 and CDR2 sequences are MNHNS and SASEGT. This CDR3 comprises 14 residues. V lost 2 bases to trimming and J lost 5 bases, with 12 bases between them. The CDR3 nucleotides read TGTGCCAGCAGTGAACTCGGGGGACGGACTGAAGCTTTCTTT. This gives the protein CASSELGGRTEAFF.

This chain links TRBV9 with TRBJ1-2, with D possibly being TRBD1 (5 bases). CDR3 length: 14 residues. V dropped 0 bases and J dropped 4 bases, with 10 bases sitting between them. Per the germline V gene, CDR1 is SGDLS and CDR2 is YYNGEE. The CDR3 region has the DNA TGTGCCAGCAGCGTAGGGGGCGCACCCTATGGCTACACCTTC. It yields the protein CASSVGGAPYGYTF. Drawing the rest from reference TRBV9 and TRBJ1-2, the complete variable domain is DSGVTQTPKHLITATGQRVTLRCSPRSGDLSVYWYQQSLDQGLQFLIQYYNGEERAKGNILERFSAQQFPDLHSELNLSSLELGDSALYFCASSVGGAPYGYTFGSGTRLTVV.

DNA for the CDR3: TGTGCCAGCAGTGTTTGGTCTACCAAAAACATTCAGTACTTC. Translating gives CASSVWSTKNIQYF. This rearrangement joins TRBV2 to TRBJ2-4; D remains unclear. CDR1 is SNHLY, CDR2 FYNNEI, per germline. With 4 bases removed from V and 2 bases from J, the gap between germline ends came to 9 bases. The CDR3 is made up of 14 amino acids.

The chain uses TRBV4-1 and TRBJ2-7; 11 bases are shared with TRBD1. Germline loops: CDR1 MGHRA, CDR2 YSYEKL. V dropped 5 bases and J dropped 4; count of bases not matched to a gene: 16. The CDR3 runs to 18 residues. CDR3 region: CASSKAQDRGPRRYEQYF. The CDR3 DNA is TGCGCCAGCAGCAAGGCACAGGACAGGGGGCCCAGACGGTACGAGCAGTACTTC.

The rearrangement uses TRBV5-1 and TRBJ1-5; D is unresolved. Germline V CDR1 and CDR2: SGHRS, YFSETQ. This CDR3 comprises 13 residues. V gave up 4 bases and J gave up 1 base, with 6 bases separating them. DNA of the CDR3: TGCGCCAGCAGCCGTGACAGCAATCAGCCCCAGCATTTT. This encodes CASSRDSNQPQHF. Together with reference TRBV5-1 and TRBJ1-5, the CDR3 gives the full variable domain: KAGVTQTPRYLIKTRGQQVTLSCSPISGHRSVSWYQQTPGQGLQFLFEYFSETQRNKGNFPGRFSGRQFSNSRSEMNVSTLELGDSALYLCASSRDSNQPQHFGDGTRLSIL.

The chain carries TRBV15 and TRBJ2-3; D unclear. Germline V lookup: CDR1 LNHNV, CDR2 YYDKDF (reference sequence). V was shortened by 1 base and J by 3 bases, with 14 bases between the two germline ends. This CDR3 comprises 16 residues. CDR3 protein: CATSRVGPKGTDTQYF. For the CDR3, the DNA is TGTGCCACCAGCAGAGTTGGCCCGAAAGGAACAGATACGCAGTATTTT.

The rearrangement links TRBV30 to TRBJ1-2, with a tentative D call TRBD1 (6 bases). CDR3 length equals 12 residues. CDR1 and CDR2 (germline): GTSNPN, SVGIG (reference sequence). V was shortened by 3 bases and J by 6 bases, with 11 bases between the two germline ends. The CDR3 loop is CAWRRGAHGYTF. The CDR3 DNA reads as TGTGCCTGGAGAAGGGGGGCGCATGGCTACACCTTC.

The V call is TRBV7-8, the J call TRBJ2-1; 10 bases agree with TRBD2. The V gene end was trimmed by 4 bases and the J gene end by 6 bases; junction bases not matched to a gene: 6. The CDR3 is 15 residues long. The V gene's germline CDR1 is SGHVS and CDR2 FQNEAQ. In nucleotides, the CDR3 is TGTGCCAGCAGCTATCTAGCGGGGGCCCTCAATGAGCAGTTCTTC. Its translation: CASSYLAGALNEQFF. The full variable domain, with the rest looked up from reference TRBV7-8 and TRBJ2-1, is GAGVSQSPRYKVAKRGQDVALRCDPISGHVSLFWYQQALGQGPEFLTYFQNEAQLDKSGLPSDRFFAERPEGSVSTLKIQRTQQEDSAVYLCASSYLAGALNEQFFGPGTRLTVL.

CDR3 sequence reads: CATASGQGAETQYF. CDR3 DNA: TGTGCCACAGCCTCCGGACAGGGAGCGGAGACCCAGTACTTC. The chain carries TRBV27 and TRBJ2-5; 8 nucleotides line up with TRBD1. Germline values: CDR1 MNHEY, CDR2 SMNVEV (reference sequence). With V trimmed by 10 bases and J by 5 bases, 12 bases remained unmatched. The CDR3 totals 14 residues.

This chain links TRBV6-8 with TRBJ1-1; TRBD1 matches 9 bases. With 7 bases clipped from V and 1 base from J, the junction kept 4 bases outside the gene matches. The germline gives CDR1 MNHGY, CDR2 SAAAGT. The CDR3 totals 14 residues. CDR3 sequence: CASNPGQGNTEAFF. CDR3 in DNA: TGTGCCAGCAATCCGGGACAGGGGAACACTGAAGCTTTCTTT.

The chain is built from TRBV4-1 and TRBJ2-3; D might be TRBD1 (5 bases). V lost 0 bases to trimming and J lost 4 bases, with 20 bases between them. The CDR3 loop spans 18 amino acids. The germline CDR1 and CDR2 sequences are MGHRA and YSYEKL. CDR3 protein: CASSQESGMVGQADTQYF. CDR3 DNA sequence: TGCGCCAGCAGCCAAGAATCAGGGATGGTGGGGCAGGCAGATACGCAGTATTTT.

The V gene is TRBV12-3 or TRBV12-4, the J gene TRBJ2-2; D uncertain. V was shortened by 5 bases and J by 4 bases, with 8 bases between the two germline ends. This CDR3 contains 13 residues. The CDR3: CASSSAGTGELFF. The CDR3 DNA sequence: TGTGCCAGCAGTAGTGCTGGCACCGGGGAGCTGTTTTTT.

CDR3: CASSSLTGAEEKLFF. As DNA, the CDR3 is TGTGCCAGCAGCTCGCTGACAGGGGCGGAGGAAAAACTGTTTTTT. J is TRBJ1-4 and V is TRBV9, with 8 positions matching TRBD1. Germline V gene data show CDR1 as SGDLS and CDR2 as YYNGEE. After removal of 4 bases from V and 8 bases from J, the junction contained 10 bases not matched to a gene. The length of the CDR3 is 15 residues. The full variable domain, completed using reference TRBV9 and TRBJ1-4, is DSGVTQTPKHLITATGQRVTLRCSPRSGDLSVYWYQQSLDQGLQFLIQYYNGEERAKGNILERFSAQQFPDLHSELNLSSLELGDSALYFCASSSLTGAEEKLFFGSGTQLSVL.

The CDR3: CASSYSRAPETQYF. The CDR3 nucleotides are TGTGCCAGCAGTTACTCGAGGGCTCCTGAGACCCAGTACTTC. The genes are TRBV6-6 and TRBJ2-5; D may be TRBD2 (5 bases). Trimming left V 0 bases short and J 5 bases short, with 10 bases between. The CDR3 sequence is 14 residues long. CDR1 and CDR2 (germline): MNHNY, SVGAGI (reference sequence).

This chain connects TRBV20-1 to TRBJ2-1; the D is unclear. Per germline, CDR1 DFQATT and CDR2 SNEGSKA (reference sequence). V was trimmed by 6 bases and J by 8 bases, leaving 8 bases between them. The CDR3 runs to 10 residues. In DNA, the CDR3 is TGCAGTGCCCTCGGGTATGAGCAGTTCTTC. Translation: CSALGYEQFF.

This clone was picked up one time. The V call is TRBV10-3, the J call TRBJ2-5; 9 bases align to TRBD2. CDR1 and CDR2 from the germline V gene are ENHRY and SYGVKD. V lost 6 bases, J lost 3 bases, and 8 bases stayed unmatched. CDR3 length equals 15 residues. The CDR3 DNA reads TGTGCCATCAGCGGGAGGGTAGCGGGAGAAGAGACCCAGTACTTC. Protein product: CAISGRVAGEETQYF.

The V and J genes are TRBV27 and TRBJ2-7; TRBD2 matches at 8 bases. CDR3 length equals 14 residues. Germline values: CDR1 MNHEY, CDR2 SMNVEV (reference sequence). The ends lost 5 bases at V and 6 bases at J; junction bases unmatched: 9. The DNA of the CDR3 is TGTGCCAGCAGTCATACTAGCGGATTACGCGAGCAGTACTTC. Residues: CASSHTSGLREQYF.

The rearrangement links TRBV5-6 to TRBJ1-1; no firm D call. Germline CDR1 and CDR2: SGHDT and YYEEEE. CDR3 length: 11 residues. The V and J ends lost 4 bases and 6 bases respectively, with 7 bases between them. This chain's CDR3 is CASSAGPEAFF. The CDR3, as DNA: TGTGCCAGCAGCGCCGGGCCTGAAGCTTTCTTT. The full variable domain, rest sourced from reference TRBV5-6 and TRBJ1-1, is DAGVTQSPTHLIKTRGQQVTLRCSPKSGHDTVSWYQQALGQGPQFIFQYYEEEERQRGNFPDRFSGHQFPNYSSELNVNALLLGDSALYLCASSAGPEAFFGQGTRLTVV.

The V and J genes are TRBV5-1 and TRBJ2-7; D remains unclear. V was pared by 0 bases and J by 4 bases, with 8 bases between. The CDR3 totals 13 residues. Germline V CDR1 and CDR2: SGHRS, YFSETQ. CDR3: CASSLGAAYEQYF. The CDR3 DNA reads TGCGCCAGCAGCTTGGGCGCTGCATACGAGCAGTACTTC.

The genes are TRBV28 and TRBJ1-4, with unresolved D. This CDR3 region has 12 residues. Trimming took 6 bases from V and 6 from J, leaving 8 bases between them. Germline V gene sequence: CDR1 MDHEN, CDR2 SYDVKM. The CDR3 region has the DNA TGTGCCAGCAGGCGGAGGGATGAAAAACTGTTTTTT. The encoded protein is CASRRRDEKLFF. The full variable domain, its missing parts supplied by reference TRBV28 and TRBJ1-4, is DVKVTQSSRYLVKRTGEKVFLECVQDMDHENMFWYRQDPGLGLRLIYFSYDVKMKEKGDIPEGYSVSREKKERFSLILESASTNQTSMYLCASRRRDEKLFFGSGTQLSVL.

This chain uses TRBV4-2 with TRBJ2-1; TRBD2 aligns across 7 bases. The CDR3 totals 17 residues. The germline gives CDR1 LGHNA, CDR2 YNFKEQ. With V trimmed by 1 base and J by 5 bases, 11 bases remained unmatched. CDR3 sequence: CASSQVSGGTIHNEQFF. DNA of the CDR3: TGTGCCAGCAGCCAAGTTTCAGGCGGGACTATCCACAATGAGCAGTTCTTC.

V is TRBV6-4 and J is TRBJ1-1; 8 bases map to TRBD1. Germline V lookup: CDR1 MRHNA, CDR2 SNTAGT. The CDR3 totals 13 residues. V lost 6 bases and J lost 6; bases outside the gene matches: 6. The CDR3 nucleotides read TGTGCCAGCAGCCTAGACAGGGGCTCTGAAGCTTTCTTT. This encodes CASSLDRGSEAFF.

The chain employs TRBV13 and TRBJ1-1, with D hard to call. Trimming took 5 bases from V and 0 from J, leaving 16 bases between them. Germline V CDR1 and CDR2: PRHDT, FYEKMQ (reference sequence). This CDR3 has 16 residues. Written as DNA, the CDR3 is TGTGCCAGCAGCCCGCGTGGGCTCTCGATGAACACTGAAGCTTTCTTT. Translated: CASSPRGLSMNTEAFF.

This clone was counted a single time. This chain joins TRBV5-4 and TRBJ1-1; TRBD1 matches at 8 bases. Germline CDR1 is SGHNT and CDR2 is YYREEE (reference sequence). The CDR3 is 14 amino acids. V trimming: 6 bases; J trimming: 3 bases; junction bases outside the gene matches: 7. The CDR3 here is CASIPPDRDTEAFF. The CDR3 DNA follows: TGTGCCAGCATTCCCCCGGACAGGGACACTGAAGCTTTCTTT.